The rows below give T cell receptor beta chains drawn from one sample of a study of T cell changes during pregnancy in multiple sclerosis. TCRdb's table, derived via immunoSEQ multiplex PCR, lists solely in-frame clones and lacks some. This table holds tens of thousands of clones, around 90% found once. This specimen consisted of CD4+ T cells from peripheral blood mononuclear cells, obtained after pregnancy. Receptors were obtained from a female donor in good health, enrolled as a control in a pregnancy study. CDR3s include the opening cysteine and the closing phenylalanine or tryptophan. A D gene is named only where the DNA matches it firmly. Not every row has a clone size; where given, it reads once, few, many or a size class.

.,TRBJ2-1,TRBV4-2,TRBD2,16,TGTGCCAGCAGCCCCAACTGGCGGGAGACGGGGAATGAGCAGTTCTTC,CASSPNWRETGNEQFF
.,TRBJ2-1,TRBV13,.,16,TGTGCCAGCAGCTTACGCGCGGGATTCGGGTACAATGAGCAGTTCTTC,CASSLRAGFGYNEQFF
.,TRBJ1-4,TRBV5-4,.,14,TGTGCCAGCAGCTTGTTTGGCCTTGCGGAGGAACTGTTTTTT,CASSLFGLAEELFF
once,TRBJ1-5,TRBV5-4,TRBD1,15,TGTGCCAGCAGCCCGGGGACAGGTTTTAATCAGCCCCAGCATTTT,CASSPGTGFNQPQHF
.,TRBJ2-2,TRBV5-5,.,15,TGTGCCAGCAGCTTGGTTTCGGGTGGCACCGGGGAGCTGTTTTTT,CASSLVSGGTGELFF
.,TRBJ1-2,TRBV6-5,.,14,TGTGCCAGCAGAAGGACACCACCTAACTATGGCTACACCTTC,CASRRTPPNYGYTF
.,TRBJ2-3,TRBV11-3,.,16,TGTGCCAGCAGCCCCCCGGGAGGGGGCGGAACAGATACGCAGTATTTT,CASSPPGGGGTDTQYF
.,TRBJ1-5,TRBV27,.,12,TGTGCCAGCAGTTCCCCTCCTCAGCCCCAGCATTTT,CASSSPPQPQHF
.,TRBJ1-1,TRBV19,TRBD1,13,TGTGCCAGTACCCGGGACAGGGACACTGAAGCTTTCTTT,CASTRDRDTEAFF
.,TRBJ1-5,TRBV19,.,14,TGTGCCAGTAGTAAGGGGATTAGCAATCAGCCCCAGCATTTT,CASSKGISNQPQHF
.,TRBJ2-1,TRBV5-6,.,16,TGTGCCAGCAGCGAATTGGGGGGGGCGGAGAGCAATGAGCAGTTCTTC,CASSELGGAESNEQFF
.,TRBJ2-3,TRBV19,TRBD2,15,TGTGCCAGTACCCCCGGGGGGGCCGGGTTCGGTACGCAGTATTTT,CASTPGGAGFGTQYF
once,TRBJ1-2,TRBV10-1,.,12,TGCGCCAGCAGTGATTCGGGCTATGGCTACACCTTC,CASSDSGYGYTF
.,TRBJ1-1,TRBV10-3,.,15,TGTGCCATCAGTGGGGCGGGGGCAGGGCGTGATGAAGCTTTCTTT,CAISGAGAGRDEAFF
.,TRBJ2-7,TRBV5-4,TRBD1,15,TGTGCCAGCAGCAACCCACGGGACAGCCCCTACGAGCAGTACTTC,CASSNPRDSPYEQYF
.,TRBJ2-3,TRBV10-1,.,12,TGCGCCACAAGCGGCGGTAGAGATACGCAGTATTTT,CATSGGRDTQYF
.,TRBJ1-1,TRBV19,.,16,TGTGCCAGTAGTCCAAGTCCGGGTACGGGTTTACATGAAGCTTTCTTT,CASSPSPGTGLHEAFF
.,TRBJ2-1,TRBV9,TRBD2,18,TGTGCCAGCAGCCTGACGGCCGGGGGGGCCGTGGCCTACAATGAGCAGTTCTTC,CASSLTAGGAVAYNEQFF
.,TRBJ1-3,TRBV10-3,.,15,TGTGCCATCAGTGGTGACAGCGTGGAAGGAAACACCATATATTTT,CAISGDSVEGNTIYF
.,TRBJ2-4,TRBV5-6,TRBD2,19,TGTGCCAGCAGCTTGGTGGTAGCGGGAGGCCCCTTAGCCAAAAACATTCAGTACTTC,CASSLVVAGGPLAKNIQYF
once,TRBJ1-4,TRBV27,TRBD1,14,TGTGCCAGCAGACGGACAGGGTTGGGAGAAAAACTGTTTTTT,CASRRTGLGEKLFF
.,TRBJ1-4,TRBV6-1,.,15,TGTGCCAGCAGTGAGCAGGGGTTGGCTAATGAAAAACTGTTTTTT,CASSEQGLANEKLFF
.,TRBJ1-2,TRBV5-1,.,14,TGCGCCAGCAGCTTTCCGGACAGCGCCTATGGCTACACCTTC,CASSFPDSAYGYTF
.,TRBJ1-4,TRBV27,.,15,TGTGCCAGCAGTCCCGTCAGGGGAGCTAATGAAAAACTGTTTTTT,CASSPVRGANEKLFF
.,TRBJ2-1,TRBV9,.,15,TGTGCCAGCAGTTTCGGGGTTTTCTCCTACAATGAGCAGTTCTTC,CASSFGVFSYNEQFF
.,TRBJ2-1,TRBV4-3,TRBD2,17,TGCGCCAGCAGCCAAGTGGTGGCGGGGGACCCATACAATGAGCAGTTCTTC,CASSQVVAGDPYNEQFF
.,TRBJ1-1,TRBV6-5,.,14,TGTGCCAGCAGCCACTCGGGGAGGAACACTGAAGCTTTCTTT,CASSHSGRNTEAFF
.,TRBJ1-6,TRBV6-5,.,12,TGTGCCAGCAGTCAGGGGAATTCACCCCTCCACTTT,CASSQGNSPLHF
once,TRBJ1-6,TRBV5-5,.,12,TGTGCCAGCAGCCCGGATAATTCACCCCTCCACTTT,CASSPDNSPLHF
.,TRBJ2-5,TRBV6-5,.,13,TGTGCCAGCAGCCTGGGAGTCCAAGAGACCCAGTACTTC,CASSLGVQETQYF
.,TRBJ1-2,TRBV29-1,.,13,TGCAGCGTTGAGTGGCAGCAGGGCTATGGCTACACCTTC,CSVEWQQGYGYTF
.,TRBJ1-1,TRBV5-4,.,13,TGTGCCAGCAGCTTGGTCGGAGGCGTTGAAGCTTTCTTT,CASSLVGGVEAFF
.,TRBJ1-1,TRBV7-2,TRBD1,13,TGTGCCAGCAGCTCAAGACAGGGGACTGAAGCTTTCTTT,CASSSRQGTEAFF
.,TRBJ2-7,TRBV27,.,14,TGTGCCAGCAGCTGGGTACAGGGGGGGTACGAGCAGTACTTC,CASSWVQGGYEQYF
.,TRBJ1-5,TRBV10-3,.,12,TGTGCCATCAGTAACACCAATCAGCCCCAGCATTTT,CAISNTNQPQHF
.,TRBJ1-1,TRBV29-1,.,17,TGCAGCGTTTCCCCTAGGGCAGGGGTGAACATGAACACTGAAGCTTTCTTT,CSVSPRAGVNMNTEAFF
.,TRBJ2-5,TRBV4-3,.,16,TGCGCCAGCAGCCAAGATTTACTAGCTGGAAGAGAGACCCAGTACTTC,CASSQDLLAGRETQYF
.,TRBJ2-1,TRBV19,.,12,TGTGCCAGTAGTCTACTAGCAAATGAGCAGTTCTTC,CASSLLANEQFF
.,TRBJ1-2,TRBV4-3,TRBD1,15,TGCGCCAGCAGCCAAGCAACCCGGGACAGGGATGGCTACACCTTC,CASSQATRDRDGYTF
.,TRBJ2-2,TRBV9,TRBD2,17,TGTGCCAGCAGCGCTTCAAAGCGGGGGGGCAACACCGGGGAGCTGTTTTTT,CASSASKRGGNTGELFF
.,TRBJ2-4,TRBV11-2,.,13,TGTGCCAGCAGTGCAGGGGCCGAAAACATTCAGTACTTC,CASSAGAENIQYF
.,TRBJ2-5,TRBV30,.,11,TGTGCCTGGAGTGTACTCGAGACCCAGTACTTC,CAWSVLETQYF
.,TRBJ2-7,TRBV4-3,TRBD1,16,TGCGCCAGCAGCCAACTGACAGGGGGCGGGCAAGGCGAGCAGTACTTC,CASSQLTGGGQGEQYF
.,TRBJ1-3,TRBV7-2,TRBD1,13,TGTGCCAGCAGCTACGACAGGGTAAACACCATATATTTT,CASSYDRVNTIYF
.,TRBJ1-3,TRBV30,.,11,TGTGCCTGGAGAGGGGTGAACACCATATATTTT,CAWRGVNTIYF
.,TRBJ2-1,TRBV11-2,.,14,TGTGCCAGCAGCTTAGATATGGCGGACAATGAGCAGTTCTTC,CASSLDMADNEQFF
.,TRBJ2-7,TRBV6-5,TRBD1,14,TGTGCCAGCAGTAAGGGACAGCCCTCCTACGAGCAGTACTTC,CASSKGQPSYEQYF
.,TRBJ2-3,TRBV11-3,.,15,TGTGCCAGCAGCTTAAGGGGTGTTAGCACAGATACGCAGTATTTT,CASSLRGVSTDTQYF
.,TRBJ1-1,TRBV10-3,TRBD1,13,TGTGCCATCTGGACAGGGGGGTCCACTGAAGCTTTCTTT,CAIWTGGSTEAFF
.,TRBJ2-7,TRBV29-1,.,13,TGCAGCGTTATGCAGGGGATCACCTACGAGCAGTACTTC,CSVMQGITYEQYF
once,TRBJ2-2,TRBV4-2,TRBD2,20,TGTGCCAGCAGCCAAGGGCCGGCGATAGGACTAGCGGGAGGTGCCGGGGAGCTGTTTTTT,CASSQGPAIGLAGGAGELFF
.,TRBJ2-7,TRBV18,.,15,TGTGCCAGCTCACCACAGGCCGCAGGGCTACACGAGCAGTACTTC,CASSPQAAGLHEQYF
once,TRBJ1-2,TRBV19,.,9,TGTGCCAGTATCCGGGAAGGCACCTTC,CASIREGTF
.,TRBJ1-3,TRBV19,.,13,TGTGCCAGTAGCCCTGACACAGGAAACACCATATATTTT,CASSPDTGNTIYF
.,TRBJ1-5,TRBV6-1,.,15,TGTGCCAGCAGTGAATTTCTAGCCACAATCGCGCCCCAGCATTTT,CASSEFLATIAPQHF
.,TRBJ2-7,TRBV28,.,15,TGTGCCAGCAGTCTCCCAGGGCCTAACTCCTACGAGCAGTACTTC,CASSLPGPNSYEQYF